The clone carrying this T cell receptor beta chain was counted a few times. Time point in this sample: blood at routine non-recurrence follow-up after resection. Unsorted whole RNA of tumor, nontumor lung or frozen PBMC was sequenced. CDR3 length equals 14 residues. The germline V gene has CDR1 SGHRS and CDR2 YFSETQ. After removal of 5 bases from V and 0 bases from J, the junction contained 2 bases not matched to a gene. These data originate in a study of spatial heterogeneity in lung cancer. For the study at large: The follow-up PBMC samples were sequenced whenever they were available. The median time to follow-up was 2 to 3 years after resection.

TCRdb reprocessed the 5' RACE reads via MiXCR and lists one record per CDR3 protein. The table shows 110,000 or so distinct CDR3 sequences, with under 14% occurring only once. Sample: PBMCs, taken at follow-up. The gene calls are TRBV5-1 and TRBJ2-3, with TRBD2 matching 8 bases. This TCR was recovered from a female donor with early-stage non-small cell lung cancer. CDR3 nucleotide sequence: TGCGCCAGCAGGTCTAGCGGGAGCACAGATACGCAGTATTTT. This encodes CASRSSGSTDTQYF.